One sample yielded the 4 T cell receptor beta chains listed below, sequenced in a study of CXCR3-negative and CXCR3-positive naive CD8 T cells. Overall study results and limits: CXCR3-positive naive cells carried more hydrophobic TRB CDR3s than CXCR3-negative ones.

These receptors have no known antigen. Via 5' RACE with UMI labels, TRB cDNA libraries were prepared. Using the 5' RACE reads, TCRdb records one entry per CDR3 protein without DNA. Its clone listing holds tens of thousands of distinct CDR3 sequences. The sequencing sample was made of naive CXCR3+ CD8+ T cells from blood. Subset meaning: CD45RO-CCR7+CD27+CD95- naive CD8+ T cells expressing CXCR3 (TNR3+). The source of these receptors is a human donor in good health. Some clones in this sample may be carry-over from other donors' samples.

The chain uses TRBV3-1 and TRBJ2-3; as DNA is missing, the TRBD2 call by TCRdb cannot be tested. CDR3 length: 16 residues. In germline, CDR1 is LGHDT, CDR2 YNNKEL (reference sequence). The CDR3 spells CASSLSHLAWVDTQYF.

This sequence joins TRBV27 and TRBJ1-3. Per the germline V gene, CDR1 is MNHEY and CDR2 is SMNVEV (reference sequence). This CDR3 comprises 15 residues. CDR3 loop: CASSFSGYSGNTIYF.

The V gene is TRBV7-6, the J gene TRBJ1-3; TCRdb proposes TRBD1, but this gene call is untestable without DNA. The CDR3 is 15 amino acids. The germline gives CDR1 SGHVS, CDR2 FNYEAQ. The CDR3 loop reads CASSLDRSTGNTIYF.

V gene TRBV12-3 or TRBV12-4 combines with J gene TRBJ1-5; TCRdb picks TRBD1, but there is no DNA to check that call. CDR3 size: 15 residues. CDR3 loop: CASSAGTHSNQPQHF.